This T cell receptor beta chain was recorded in a study of blood T cell repertoires in COVID-19. Study-level information: COVID-19 samples, acute and convalescent, were from the United States, Italy and Spain.

Source study methods: How many nucleated cells were present was estimated from reference gene primer amplification. Clones were read by immunoSEQ multiplex PCR, and TCRdb kept only the in-frame ones, dropping some. V, J and clone size reflect that table, while D and trimming were determined from the DNA. The repertoire holds 200,000 to 250,000 clones, with 82% as singletons. With 4 bases removed from V and 1 base from J, the gap between germline ends came to 13 bases. This CDR3 region has 15 residues. In germline, CDR1 is KGHSH, CDR2 LQKENI. Seattle's enrolled individuals joined amid active infection and were then monitored longitudinally.

The sample comprised peripheral blood. This chain connects TRBV18 to TRBJ1-1; D is perhaps TRBD1 (5 bases). The receptor was derived from a woman aged 80 or over with COVID-19, enrolled during active disease. The CDR3 region has the DNA TGTGCCAGCTCACAGGGGACTGGGTCGAACACTGAAGCTTTCTTT. It specifies CASSQGTGSNTEAFF.